A selection of T cell receptor beta chains follows, all from one sample in a study of blood T cell repertoires in COVID-19. Assay used: immunoSEQ multiplex PCR; TCRdb lists only in-frame clones, some missing. The sample yields about 58,000 clones, roughly 77% seen once. The sequenced sample was peripheral blood. These receptors originate from a man aged 55-75 years with COVID-19, enrolled during active disease. CDR3s include the opening cysteine and the closing phenylalanine or tryptophan. The order of the fields is clone size, D gene, J gene, V gene, CDR3 DNA, CDR3 protein. The D gene is left open where the match is weak. Clone size is given for some rows only: seen once, a few or many times, or a class if the clone is expanded.

clone_size: NA; d_call: TRBD2; j_call: TRBJ2-2; v_call: TRBV11-2; cdr3_nt: TGTGCCAGCAGCTTAGTCGGACTAGCGGCAAACACCGGGGAGCTGTTTTTT; cdr3_aa: CASSLVGLAANTGELFF
clone_size: few; d_call: NA; j_call: TRBJ2-2; v_call: TRBV4-1; cdr3_nt: TGCGCCAGCAGCCAGGCGGGACTCCTCACCGGGGAGCTGTTTTTT; cdr3_aa: CASSQAGLLTGELFF
clone_size: NA; d_call: NA; j_call: TRBJ2-1; v_call: TRBV21-1; cdr3_nt: TGTGCCAGCTCTCTCCGGGACGGGCTAGCGGGAGACAATGAGCAGTTCTTC; cdr3_aa: CASSLRDGLAGDNEQFF
clone_size: NA; d_call: NA; j_call: TRBJ2-7; v_call: TRBV11-3; cdr3_nt: TGTGCCAGCAGCTTAGTTCGGGGCTCCTACGAGCAGTACTTC; cdr3_aa: CASSLVRGSYEQYF
clone_size: NA; d_call: NA; j_call: TRBJ1-6; v_call: TRBV7-8; cdr3_nt: TGTGCCAGCAGCTTAGTAAGGGGAAATTCCTATAATTCACCCCTCCACTTT; cdr3_aa: CASSLVRGNSYNSPLHF
clone_size: NA; d_call: NA; j_call: TRBJ1-2; v_call: TRBV5-8; cdr3_nt: TGTGCCAGCAGCTTGTCAGGGTCCAATAACTATGGCTACACCTTC; cdr3_aa: CASSLSGSNNYGYTF
clone_size: NA; d_call: NA; j_call: TRBJ1-6; v_call: TRBV4-3; cdr3_nt: TGCGCCAGCAGCCCGGGGGGCAGTAATTCACCCCTCCACTTT; cdr3_aa: CASSPGGSNSPLHF
clone_size: NA; d_call: NA; j_call: TRBJ1-2; v_call: TRBV2; cdr3_nt: TGTGCCAGCACGGCCAGGGCTGATGGCTACACCTTC; cdr3_aa: CASTARADGYTF
clone_size: few; d_call: TRBD1; j_call: TRBJ1-2; v_call: TRBV5-4; cdr3_nt: TGTGCCAGCAGCTTGGAGGTTGACAGGGTGAACTATGGCTACACCTTC; cdr3_aa: CASSLEVDRVNYGYTF
clone_size: NA; d_call: NA; j_call: TRBJ2-2; v_call: TRBV14; cdr3_nt: TGTGCCAGCAGCCAACCGAATAGGGGGACCGGGGAGCTGTTTTTT; cdr3_aa: CASSQPNRGTGELFF
clone_size: NA; d_call: NA; j_call: TRBJ2-1; v_call: TRBV12-3/TRBV12-4; cdr3_nt: TGTGCCAGCAGCCCCCGGGGGTTGGAGTTCTTC; cdr3_aa: CASSPRGLEFF
clone_size: NA; d_call: TRBD2; j_call: TRBJ2-1; v_call: TRBV2; cdr3_nt: TGTGCCACCAGGGCGAGCGGGAGGGCCCGCGAGCAGTTCTTC; cdr3_aa: CATRASGRAREQFF
clone_size: NA; d_call: NA; j_call: TRBJ1-4; v_call: TRBV18; cdr3_nt: TGTGCCAGCTCACCGGACCGGGGTAATGAAAAACTGTTTTTT; cdr3_aa: CASSPDRGNEKLFF
clone_size: NA; d_call: NA; j_call: TRBJ1-5; v_call: TRBV18; cdr3_nt: TGTGCCAGCTCACCTATGGGGCAGTCCAATCAGCCCCAGCATTTT; cdr3_aa: CASSPMGQSNQPQHF
clone_size: once; d_call: NA; j_call: TRBJ2-1; v_call: TRBV9; cdr3_nt: TGTGCCAGCAGTTCGGAGGGTTCCTACAATGAGCAGTTCTTC; cdr3_aa: CASSSEGSYNEQFF
clone_size: few; d_call: NA; j_call: TRBJ2-2; v_call: TRBV9; cdr3_nt: TGTGCCAGCAGCCTCGGTCATCACACCGGGGAGCTGTTTTTT; cdr3_aa: CASSLGHHTGELFF
clone_size: NA; d_call: NA; j_call: TRBJ1-2; v_call: TRBV10-3; cdr3_nt: TGTGCCATCACCAAGGACCTCGGGAGCTATGGCTACACCTTC; cdr3_aa: CAITKDLGSYGYTF
clone_size: NA; d_call: TRBD1; j_call: TRBJ2-2; v_call: TRBV4-1; cdr3_nt: TGCGCCAGCAGCCAGGGACAGAGAACCGGGGAGCTGTTTTTT; cdr3_aa: CASSQGQRTGELFF
clone_size: NA; d_call: NA; j_call: TRBJ2-5; v_call: TRBV18; cdr3_nt: TGTGCCAGCTCACAAACGAGCGGTTACGGGGAGACCCAGTACTTC; cdr3_aa: CASSQTSGYGETQYF
clone_size: NA; d_call: NA; j_call: TRBJ2-3; v_call: TRBV4-1; cdr3_nt: TGCGCCAGCAGCCAAGAAGGGGTCACGCAGTATTTT; cdr3_aa: CASSQEGVTQYF
clone_size: NA; d_call: TRBD1; j_call: TRBJ1-5; v_call: TRBV25-1; cdr3_nt: TGTGCCAGCAGTGACGACAGGGGAGTTGGCAATCAGCCCCAGCATTTT; cdr3_aa: CASSDDRGVGNQPQHF
clone_size: NA; d_call: NA; j_call: TRBJ2-5; v_call: TRBV30; cdr3_nt: TGTGCCTGGAGGCCAAGGGACTCTAGACAAGAGACCCAGTACTTC; cdr3_aa: CAWRPRDSRQETQYF
clone_size: NA; d_call: TRBD2; j_call: TRBJ2-7; v_call: TRBV6-2/TRBV6-3; cdr3_nt: TGTGCCAGCAGCACGGGACTAGCGGGGGCCTCCTACGAGCAGTACTTC; cdr3_aa: CASSTGLAGASYEQYF
clone_size: NA; d_call: NA; j_call: TRBJ2-6; v_call: TRBV11-3; cdr3_nt: TGTGCCAGCAGCCCACAGGGACGTGGCTCTGGGGCCAACGTCCTGACTTTC; cdr3_aa: CASSPQGRGSGANVLTF
clone_size: NA; d_call: TRBD1; j_call: TRBJ1-2; v_call: TRBV20-1; cdr3_nt: TGCAGTGCTAGTCTTCAGGGGGCGCCGGGAGGCTACACCTTC; cdr3_aa: CSASLQGAPGGYTF
clone_size: NA; d_call: NA; j_call: TRBJ1-1; v_call: TRBV2; cdr3_nt: TGTGCCCCCACGGGTCCCACGAACACTGAAGCTTTCTTT; cdr3_aa: CAPTGPTNTEAFF
clone_size: NA; d_call: NA; j_call: TRBJ2-1; v_call: TRBV13; cdr3_nt: TGTGCCAGCAGCCACACTAGTTTATCGGTTGAGCAGTTCTTC; cdr3_aa: CASSHTSLSVEQFF
clone_size: NA; d_call: NA; j_call: TRBJ1-6; v_call: TRBV2; cdr3_nt: TGTGCCAGCACGGGGAATTCACCCCTCCACTTT; cdr3_aa: CASTGNSPLHF
clone_size: NA; d_call: TRBD2; j_call: TRBJ2-7; v_call: TRBV27; cdr3_nt: TGTGCCAGCAGCGCTCGCGGGAGCACCTACGAGCAGTACTTC; cdr3_aa: CASSARGSTYEQYF
clone_size: NA; d_call: NA; j_call: TRBJ2-2; v_call: TRBV20-1; cdr3_nt: TGCAGTGCGAGTCGATTGTCCGGGGCCGGGGAGCTGTTTTTT; cdr3_aa: CSASRLSGAGELFF
clone_size: NA; d_call: TRBD2; j_call: TRBJ2-3; v_call: TRBV7-9; cdr3_nt: TGTGCCAGCAGCTTCCCTTCTAGCGGGACCTCGGATACGCAGTATTTT; cdr3_aa: CASSFPSSGTSDTQYF
clone_size: once; d_call: TRBD2; j_call: TRBJ2-1; v_call: TRBV6-5; cdr3_nt: TGTGCCAGCAGAGCTAGCGGGGAGAATGAGCAGTTCTTC; cdr3_aa: CASRASGENEQFF
clone_size: NA; d_call: NA; j_call: TRBJ2-1; v_call: TRBV7-9; cdr3_nt: TGTGCCAGCAGCCCGAAAAGCCAGGATGAGCAGTTCTTC; cdr3_aa: CASSPKSQDEQFF
clone_size: NA; d_call: TRBD2; j_call: TRBJ2-5; v_call: TRBV2; cdr3_nt: TGTGCCAGCAGTGAAGCGGGACTAGCGGAGACCCAGTACTTC; cdr3_aa: CASSEAGLAETQYF
clone_size: few; d_call: NA; j_call: TRBJ2-3; v_call: TRBV5-4; cdr3_nt: TGTGCCAGCCAGGACGGGGATAGCACAGATACGCAGTATTTT; cdr3_aa: CASQDGDSTDTQYF
clone_size: NA; d_call: NA; j_call: TRBJ1-2; v_call: TRBV11-3; cdr3_nt: TGTGCCAGCAGCCCACGACTGACAGTGCAAGGAGGCTACACCTTC; cdr3_aa: CASSPRLTVQGGYTF
clone_size: NA; d_call: TRBD1; j_call: TRBJ2-7; v_call: TRBV10-3; cdr3_nt: TGTGCCATCAGTGAGTCCCCAGGGACAGATCGTTCCTACGAGCAGTACTTC; cdr3_aa: CAISESPGTDRSYEQYF
clone_size: NA; d_call: TRBD2; j_call: TRBJ2-1; v_call: TRBV7-7; cdr3_nt: TGTGCTAGCAGCTTAGCGCCCTGGACTAGCGGGAGAATGGACAATGAGCAGTTCTTC; cdr3_aa: CASSLAPWTSGRMDNEQFF
clone_size: NA; d_call: TRBD2; j_call: TRBJ2-1; v_call: TRBV7-6; cdr3_nt: TGTGCCAGCAGCTCGACCGGGACTAGCGGGGCTTCAGGGCAGTTCTTC; cdr3_aa: CASSSTGTSGASGQFF
clone_size: NA; d_call: TRBD1; j_call: TRBJ1-1; v_call: TRBV11-2; cdr3_nt: TGTGCCAGCAGCGCGGACAGGGGAGGAACTGAAGCTTTCTTT; cdr3_aa: CASSADRGGTEAFF
clone_size: NA; d_call: NA; j_call: TRBJ2-3; v_call: TRBV6-6; cdr3_nt: TGTGCCAGCAGTTTAAGCGGCGGCACAGATACGCAGTATTTT; cdr3_aa: CASSLSGGTDTQYF
clone_size: few; d_call: TRBD1; j_call: TRBJ2-2; v_call: TRBV5-1; cdr3_nt: TGCGCCAGCAGTTGGGACAGGGGCACCGGGGAGCTGTTTTTT; cdr3_aa: CASSWDRGTGELFF
clone_size: NA; d_call: TRBD1; j_call: TRBJ1-1; v_call: TRBV6-5; cdr3_nt: TGTGCCAGCAGTTACTGGGGGACAGGGGCGAACACTGAAGCTTTCTTT; cdr3_aa: CASSYWGTGANTEAFF
clone_size: NA; d_call: TRBD1; j_call: TRBJ1-2; v_call: TRBV5-1; cdr3_nt: TGCGCCAGCAGCTTCGACAAGGGGGCTCGGTACGGCTACACCTTC; cdr3_aa: CASSFDKGARYGYTF
clone_size: NA; d_call: TRBD2; j_call: TRBJ2-5; v_call: TRBV6-5; cdr3_nt: TGTGCCAGCAGAGTAGCGGGGGGGCTTAGCGAGACCCAGTACTTC; cdr3_aa: CASRVAGGLSETQYF
clone_size: few; d_call: TRBD2; j_call: TRBJ2-2; v_call: TRBV6-2/TRBV6-3; cdr3_nt: TGTGCCAGCAGTTACGGATCTTCTAGCGGGAGGGCCTGGGAGCTGTTTTTT; cdr3_aa: CASSYGSSSGRAWELFF
clone_size: NA; d_call: TRBD1; j_call: TRBJ1-6; v_call: TRBV18; cdr3_nt: TGTGCCAGCTCACTCGGGACAGATATTTCACCCCTCCACTTT; cdr3_aa: CASSLGTDISPLHF
clone_size: NA; d_call: TRBD1; j_call: TRBJ2-7; v_call: TRBV2; cdr3_nt: TGTGCCAGCAGCCGGGACAGCCTCTACGAGCAGTACTTC; cdr3_aa: CASSRDSLYEQYF
clone_size: NA; d_call: NA; j_call: TRBJ1-6; v_call: TRBV5-6; cdr3_nt: TGTGCCAGCAGAGGAGGCACCTATAATTCACCCCTCCACTTT; cdr3_aa: CASRGGTYNSPLHF
clone_size: NA; d_call: NA; j_call: TRBJ1-1; v_call: TRBV6-5; cdr3_nt: TGTGCCAGCAGCCGCGAAGGGGGGGGCTGGACTGAAGCTTTCTTT; cdr3_aa: CASSREGGGWTEAFF
clone_size: few; d_call: NA; j_call: TRBJ1-1; v_call: TRBV2; cdr3_nt: TGTGCCAGTACCAGTCCGAACACTGAAGCTTTCTTT; cdr3_aa: CASTSPNTEAFF
clone_size: NA; d_call: TRBD1; j_call: TRBJ1-1; v_call: TRBV11-3; cdr3_nt: TGTGCCAGCAGCTTAGGCGGGACAGGTGCCCAGCCTGAAGCTTTCTTT; cdr3_aa: CASSLGGTGAQPEAFF
clone_size: NA; d_call: NA; j_call: TRBJ2-7; v_call: TRBV11-2; cdr3_nt: TGTGCCAGCAGCTTTGTAGCCTACGAGCAGTACTTC; cdr3_aa: CASSFVAYEQYF
clone_size: NA; d_call: TRBD2; j_call: TRBJ2-4; v_call: TRBV7-2; cdr3_nt: TGTGCCAGCAGCGGGGGGACTAGCGGATCTTTAGCCAAAAACATTCAGTACTTC; cdr3_aa: CASSGGTSGSLAKNIQYF
clone_size: NA; d_call: TRBD1; j_call: TRBJ1-5; v_call: TRBV29-1; cdr3_nt: TGCAGCGTCCAAGACAGGGCAGGTCAGCCCCAGCATTTT; cdr3_aa: CSVQDRAGQPQHF
clone_size: NA; d_call: TRBD1; j_call: TRBJ2-2; v_call: TRBV18; cdr3_nt: TGTGCCAGCTCGCCGCAGGGGGCGACCGGGGAGCTGTTTTTT; cdr3_aa: CASSPQGATGELFF
clone_size: NA; d_call: TRBD2; j_call: TRBJ2-7; v_call: TRBV7-6; cdr3_nt: TGTGCCAGCAGCCCCCCGGGACTAGCGGTCCCCTACGAGCAGTACTTC; cdr3_aa: CASSPPGLAVPYEQYF